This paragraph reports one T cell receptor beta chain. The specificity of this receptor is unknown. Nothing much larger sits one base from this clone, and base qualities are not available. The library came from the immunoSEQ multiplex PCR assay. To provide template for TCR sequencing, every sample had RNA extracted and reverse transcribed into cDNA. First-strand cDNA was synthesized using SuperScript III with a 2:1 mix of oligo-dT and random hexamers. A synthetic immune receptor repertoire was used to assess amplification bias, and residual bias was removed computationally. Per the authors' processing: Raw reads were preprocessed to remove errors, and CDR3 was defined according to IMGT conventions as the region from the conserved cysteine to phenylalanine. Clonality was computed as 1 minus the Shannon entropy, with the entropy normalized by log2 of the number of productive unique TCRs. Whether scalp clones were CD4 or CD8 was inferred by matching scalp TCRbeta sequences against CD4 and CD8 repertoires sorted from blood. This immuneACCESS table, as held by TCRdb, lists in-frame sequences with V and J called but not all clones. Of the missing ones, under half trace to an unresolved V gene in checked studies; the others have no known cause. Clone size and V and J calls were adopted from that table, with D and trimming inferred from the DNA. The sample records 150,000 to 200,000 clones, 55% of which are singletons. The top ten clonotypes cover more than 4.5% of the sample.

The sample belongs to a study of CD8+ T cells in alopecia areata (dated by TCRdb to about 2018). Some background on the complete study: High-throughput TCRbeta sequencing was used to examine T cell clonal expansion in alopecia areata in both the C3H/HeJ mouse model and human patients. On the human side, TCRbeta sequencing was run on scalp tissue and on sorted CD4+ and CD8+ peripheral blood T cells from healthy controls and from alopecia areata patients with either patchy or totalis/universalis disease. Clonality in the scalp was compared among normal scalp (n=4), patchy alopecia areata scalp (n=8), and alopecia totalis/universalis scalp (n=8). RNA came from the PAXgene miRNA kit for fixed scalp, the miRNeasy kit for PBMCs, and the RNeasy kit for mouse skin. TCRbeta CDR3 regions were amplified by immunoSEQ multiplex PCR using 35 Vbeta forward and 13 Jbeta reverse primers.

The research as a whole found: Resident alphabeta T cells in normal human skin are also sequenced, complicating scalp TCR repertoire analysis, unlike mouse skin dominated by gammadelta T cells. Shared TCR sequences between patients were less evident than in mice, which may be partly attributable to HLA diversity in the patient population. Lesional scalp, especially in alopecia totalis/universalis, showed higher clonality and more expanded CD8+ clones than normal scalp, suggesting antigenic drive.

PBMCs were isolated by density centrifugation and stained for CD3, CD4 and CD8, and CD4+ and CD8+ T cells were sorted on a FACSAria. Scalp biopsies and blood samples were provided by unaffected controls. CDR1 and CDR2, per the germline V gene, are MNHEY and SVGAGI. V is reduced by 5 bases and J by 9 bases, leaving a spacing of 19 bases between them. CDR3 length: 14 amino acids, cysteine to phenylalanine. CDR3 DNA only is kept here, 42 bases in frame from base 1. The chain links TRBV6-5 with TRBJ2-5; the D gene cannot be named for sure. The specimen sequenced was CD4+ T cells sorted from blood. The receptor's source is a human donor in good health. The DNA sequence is TGTGCCAGCAGTGCGTACAGTCGGGCGGAAGCCCAGTACTTC. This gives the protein CASSAYSRAEAQYF.